This T cell receptor (beta chain) appears in the sequencing data of a study of blood T cell repertoires in COVID-19. At the level of the study: The origin of the acute and convalescent COVID-19 samples was the United States, Italy and Spain. From T cells, B-cell-depleted T cells, or PBMCs came the material, which was cDNA or gDNA.

The study recruited people aged 18 to 89 years across around 24 US areas. Deletions cut 2 bases from V and 2 bases from J, with 7 bases between. The V gene's germline CDR1 is MDHEN and CDR2 SYDVKM. The CDR3 is 13 residues long. In the authors' methods: Reference gene primer amplification yielded estimated nucleated cell counts. Assay: immunoSEQ multiplex PCR; the TCRdb copy retains only in-frame clones and omits some. Clone size and V and J calls were adopted from that table, with D and trimming inferred from the DNA. The repertoire holds hundreds of thousands of clones, with 89% as singletons. This receptor was taken from a woman aged 40 to 50 who had recovered from COVID-19. The chain links TRBV28 to TRBJ2-7, with a weak D call TRBD2 (6 bases). The specimen sequenced was PBMCs or T cells enriched from blood (not recorded which). The CDR3 DNA is TGTGCCAGCAGTTTAGCGGGACCCTACGAGCAGTACTTC. Translating it yields CASSLAGPYEQYF.